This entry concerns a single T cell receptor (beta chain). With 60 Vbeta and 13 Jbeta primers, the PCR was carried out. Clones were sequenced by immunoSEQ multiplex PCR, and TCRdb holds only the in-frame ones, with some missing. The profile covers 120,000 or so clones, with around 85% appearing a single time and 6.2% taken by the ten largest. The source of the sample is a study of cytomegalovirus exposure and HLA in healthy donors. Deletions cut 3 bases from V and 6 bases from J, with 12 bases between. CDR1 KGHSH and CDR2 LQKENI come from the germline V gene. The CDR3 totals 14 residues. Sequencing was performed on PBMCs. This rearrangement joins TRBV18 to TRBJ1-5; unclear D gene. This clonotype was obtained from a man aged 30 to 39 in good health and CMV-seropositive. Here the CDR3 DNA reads TGTGCCAGCTCACCTGAGGGAGTAGGTCAGCCCCAGCATTTT. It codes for CASSPEGVGQPQHF.